This T cell receptor (beta chain) came from a study of blood T cells in healthy people across ages. Samples each yielded at least 5.5 micrograms of total RNA. This CDR3 has 16 residues. V was trimmed by 2 bases and J by 0 bases, leaving 11 bases between them. In germline, CDR1 is MNHEY, CDR2 SVGEGT. A sample-barcoded 5' primer and a J-beta primer mix were used in a second PCR of roughly 6 to 11 cycles. Each CDR3 protein is one row after TCRdb ran MiXCR on the 5' RACE reads. The table has about 730,000 distinct CDR3 sequences, more than 40% seen once; the top ten hold 20% to 25%. The source of this sequence is a woman aged 60-70 years in good health. Sequenced material: blood. The chain has TRBV6-2 or TRBV6-3 and TRBJ1-3; D is ambiguous. CDR3 coding DNA: TGTGCCAGCAGTTACAGGACTCGACCCTCTGGAAACACCATATATTTT. This sequence encodes CASSYRTRPSGNTIYF.